Sequencing of this T cell receptor beta chain was carried out in a study of OX40 agonist ivuxolimab in advanced cancers. Study details: Cancers in dose escalation were hepatocellular, melanoma, renal cell and head and neck. Three patients, one with hepatocellular carcinoma and two with cutaneous melanoma, responded partially.

Profiled with immunoSEQ multiplex PCR; TCRdb holds only in-frame clones, not every one. The table includes fewer than 100,000 clones, approximately 88% detected once. V was clipped by 6 bases and J by 0 bases, with 11 bases between them. This CDR3 has 14 residues. The germline V gene has CDR1 SGHTA and CDR2 FQGNSA. Sample: CD4+ or CD8+ T cells sorted from blood, taken in a trial of the OX40 agonist ivuxolimab. The receptor was derived from an adult with an advanced solid tumor such as melanoma, head and neck, liver or kidney cancer. The chain uses TRBV7-2 and TRBJ1-2; D is undetermined. The CDR3 DNA reads as TGTGCCAGCAGAAAGGGCGGGACTAACTATGGCTACACCTTC. Encoded protein: CASRKGGTNYGYTF.